A selection of T cell receptor beta chains follows, all from one sample in a study of T-cell reconstitution after alpha-beta-depleted transplantation in children. TCRdb analysed the PCR reads with MiXCR anew, one entry per CDR3 protein. The sample consists of 100,000 to 150,000 distinct CDR3 sequences, more than 20% of them appearing once. The sample consisted of PBMCs, mostly from graft donor cells, taken 180 days after TCRalphabeta/CD19-depleted stem cell transplant. Receptors originate from a male patient aged 2-15 years who had a stem cell transplant for chronic granulomatous disease, so the T cells may come from the graft donor. CDR3s include the opening cysteine and the closing phenylalanine or tryptophan. The D gene is left open where the match is weak. Only some rows state a clone size, as once, few, many or a class for expanded clones.

>many|TRBV12-3/TRBV12-4|.|TRBJ2-1
CASSFELESNEQFF
TGTGCCAGCAGTTTCGAACTAGAGAGCAATGAGCAGTTCTTC
>many|TRBV5-6|.|TRBJ2-3
CASSPDSITDTQYF
TGTGCCAGCAGCCCAGATAGTATCACAGATACGCAGTATTTT
>many|TRBV6-5|.|TRBJ2-1
CASSLWGGYNEQFF
TGTGCCAGCAGTTTATGGGGAGGCTACAATGAGCAGTTCTTC
>many|TRBV3-1|.|TRBJ2-4
CASSQASNIQYF
TGTGCCAGCAGCCAAGCTTCGAACATTCAGTACTTC
>few|TRBV20-1|.|TRBJ2-7
CSAVTRYSYEQYF
TGCAGTGCGGTGACTAGATACTCCTACGAGCAGTACTTC
>many|TRBV5-1|.|TRBJ2-1
CASSLRAVTYNEQFF
TGCGCCAGCAGCTTACGAGCGGTGACCTACAATGAGCAGTTCTTC
>many|TRBV20-1|TRBD2|TRBJ2-1
CSARQLAAGVNEQFF
TGCAGTGCTAGGCAACTAGCGGCGGGGGTCAATGAGCAGTTCTTC
>.|TRBV7-9|TRBD1|TRBJ2-5
CASRTTGGAGETQYF
TGTGCCAGCAGGACGACAGGGGGCGCGGGGGAGACCCAGTACTTC
>many|TRBV10-2|.|TRBJ2-4
CASREHWGNIQYF
TGCGCCAGCAGGGAGCATTGGGGAAACATTCAGTACTTC
>.|TRBV29-1|.|TRBJ2-1
CSSRRGDEQFF
TGCAGCTCAAGGAGGGGGGATGAGCAGTTCTTC
>.|TRBV20-1|TRBD1|TRBJ1-1
CSASQGVWTEAFF
TGCAGTGCTTCCCAGGGGGTTTGGACTGAAGCTTTCTTT
>many|TRBV7-2|.|TRBJ1-2
CASSKAGTNYGYTF
TGTGCCAGCAGCAAAGCCGGGACTAACTATGGCTACACCTTC
>.|TRBV5-1|.|TRBJ2-1
CASSGISGEHEQFF
TGCGCCAGCAGTGGTATTTCAGGGGAGCATGAGCAGTTCTTC
>.|TRBV7-2|.|TRBJ2-7
CASSLEVGGAYEQYF
TGTGCCAGCAGCTTAGAGGTGGGCGGAGCCTACGAGCAGTACTTC
>many|TRBV15|TRBD2|TRBJ2-1
CATSRMWTSGNIRVYNEQFF
TGTGCCACCAGCAGGATGTGGACTAGCGGGAATATCAGGGTTTACAATGAGCAGTTCTTC
>many|TRBV3-1|.|TRBJ1-5
CASSQRDVQPQHF
TGTGCCAGCAGCCAACGGGACGTTCAGCCCCAGCATTTT
>many|TRBV20-1|.|TRBJ2-7
CSASSSSISSTPYEQYF
TGCAGTGCTAGTTCATCTAGCATTTCTTCTACCCCTTACGAGCAGTACTTC
>many|TRBV5-1|TRBD2|TRBJ2-3
CASSQTGGAPDTQYF
TGCGCCAGCAGCCAAACCGGGGGGGCCCCAGATACGCAGTATTTT
>many|TRBV12-3/TRBV12-4|TRBD1|TRBJ1-4
CASMKGTGMKKLFF
TGTGCCAGCATGAAAGGGACAGGGATGAAAAAACTGTTTTTT
>many|TRBV7-2|.|TRBJ2-1
CASSFIFSAGSSYNEQFF
TGTGCCAGCAGCTTTATATTCAGCGCGGGATCCTCCTACAATGAGCAGTTCTTC
>.|TRBV6-5|.|TRBJ1-1
CASSYDSFNTEAFF
TGTGCCAGCAGTTATGACAGCTTTAACACTGAAGCTTTCTTT
>many|TRBV12-3/TRBV12-4|.|TRBJ2-2
CASSLVRTGELFF
TGTGCCAGCAGTTTAGTACGCACCGGGGAGCTGTTTTTT
>many|TRBV29-1|.|TRBJ1-1
CSSNGGGNTEAFF
TGCAGCTCCAACGGGGGCGGGAACACTGAAGCTTTCTTT
>.|TRBV3-1|TRBD1|TRBJ2-1
CASSHDRDSYNEQFF
TGTGCCAGCAGTCACGACAGGGACTCCTACAATGAGCAGTTCTTC
>.|TRBV12-3/TRBV12-4|TRBD2|TRBJ2-5
CASSHRDYLQETQYF
TGTGCCAGCAGCCACCGGGACTACCTCCAAGAGACCCAGTACTTC
>many|TRBV12-3/TRBV12-4|.|TRBJ2-7
CASSPDYYEQYF
TGTGCCAGCAGTCCCGACTACTACGAGCAGTACTTC
>many|TRBV7-3|TRBD1|TRBJ1-1
CASSATGFDTEAFF
TGTGCCAGCAGCGCGACAGGGTTTGACACTGAAGCTTTCTTT
>many|TRBV11-2|.|TRBJ2-1
CASSLEVGRASYNEQFF
TGTGCCAGCAGCTTAGAGGTGGGACGGGCTTCCTACAATGAGCAGTTCTTC
>few|TRBV6-6|.|TRBJ2-7
CASSSSGSYEQYF
TGTGCCAGCAGTTCAAGCGGTTCCTACGAGCAGTACTTC
>few|TRBV18|.|TRBJ2-1
CASSPAGPNEQFF
TGTGCCAGCTCACCAGCAGGACCGAATGAGCAGTTCTTC
>many|TRBV15|.|TRBJ2-7
CATSSRAGSYEQYF
TGTGCCACCAGCAGTCGAGCGGGTTCCTACGAGCAGTACTTC
>few|TRBV10-3|.|TRBJ2-7
CATGTGSYEQYF
TGTGCCACAGGGACTGGCTCCTACGAGCAGTACTTC
>many|TRBV29-1|TRBD1|TRBJ2-1
CSVADNPGQGADEQFF
TGCAGCGTTGCAGACAACCCGGGACAGGGGGCTGATGAGCAGTTCTTC
>once|TRBV6-1|TRBD2|TRBJ2-3
CASSRLGGGSTDTQYF
TGTGCCAGCAGTCGACTGGGCGGGGGTAGCACAGATACGCAGTATTTT
>.|TRBV12-3/TRBV12-4|.|TRBJ1-5
CASSLDGPPHNQPQHF
TGTGCCAGCAGTTTAGACGGACCACCCCACAATCAGCCCCAGCATTTT
>few|TRBV12-3/TRBV12-4|.|TRBJ2-6
CASSFGRAGANVLTF
TGTGCCAGCAGTTTTGGCAGGGCCGGGGCCAACGTCCTGACTTTC
>.|TRBV20-1|.|TRBJ2-1
CSARPGGPYNEQFF
TGCAGTGCTAGACCCGGGGGGCCCTACAATGAGCAGTTCTTC
>many|TRBV4-2|TRBD1|TRBJ1-2
CASSQGGRGPNNYGYTF
TGTGCCAGCAGCCAAGGGGGCAGGGGGCCGAATAACTATGGCTACACCTTC
>.|TRBV4-1|.|TRBJ2-1
CASSQRSAEGGQFF
TGCGCCAGCAGCCAAAGGTCAGCGGAGGGGGGGCAGTTCTTC
>.|TRBV5-1|TRBD1|TRBJ2-1
CASSSSGTGSYNEQFF
TGCGCCAGCAGCTCCTCCGGGACAGGCTCCTACAATGAGCAGTTCTTC
>.|TRBV12-3/TRBV12-4|TRBD1|TRBJ2-7
CASSVASGTGFYEQYF
TGTGCCAGCAGTGTAGCCTCCGGGACAGGGTTTTACGAGCAGTACTTC
>.|TRBV12-3/TRBV12-4|TRBD1|TRBJ2-2
CASRSLTGLSTGELFF
TGTGCCAGCAGGTCTCTGACAGGGTTGAGCACCGGGGAGCTGTTTTTT